This T cell receptor (beta chain) came from a study of human T cells and chemical hapten exposure. Study at large: Slight differences in pooled library volume were the main source of varying TCR yields across samples.

V was shortened by 5 bases and J by 5 bases, with 15 bases between the two germline ends. CDR3 length equals 14 residues. Germline lookup yields CDR1 SEHNR and CDR2 FQNEAQ (reference sequence). TCRdb itself ran the RACE reads through MiXCR, one entry per CDR3 protein. The sample lists some 400,000 distinct CDR3 sequences, less than 6.5% occurring once. Described time point: pre-sensitization, week 0. As to treatment: therapeutic diphenylcyclopropenone sensitization with weekly scalp DPC. V gene TRBV7-9 combines with J gene TRBJ1-1; no reliable D call. The clonotype originates from a woman in her fifties or sixties with alopecia areata. Some clones in this sample may be carry-over from other donors' samples. The sample in question was whole blood, obtained in connection with sensitization to the hapten diphenylcyclopropenone (DPC). The CDR3 protein is CASSNEEGGTEAFF. The CDR3 region has the DNA TGTGCCAGCAGCAACGAGGAAGGAGGGACTGAAGCTTTCTTT.